The 28 T cell receptor beta chains below were found in one sample sequenced in a study of technical replicates of blood from a few donors. TCRdb keeps only in-frame clones here, not all; method: immunoSEQ multiplex PCR. The sample consists of about 62,000 clones, roughly nine tenths of them appearing once. The sequenced material came from PBMCs. The source of these receptors is a human donor in good health. Some clones in this sample may be carry-over from other donors' samples.

This chain connects TRBV7-3 to TRBJ1-2, with 9 bases fitting TRBD1. V trimming: 5 bases; J trimming: 7 bases; junction bases outside the gene matches: 11. The CDR3 has 15 residues. Germline CDR1 SGHTA, CDR2 FQGTGA. As DNA, the CDR3 is TGTGCCAGCAGCACAAGCCAAACAGGGGGCTGTGGCTACACCTTC. Its protein product is CASSTSQTGGCGYTF.

The chain has TRBV6-6 and TRBJ2-7; perhaps TRBD2 as D (6 bases). The germline CDR1 and CDR2 sequences are MNHNY and SVGAGI (reference sequence). The CDR3 loop spans 16 amino acids. V was shortened by 2 bases and J by 4 bases, with 18 bases between the two germline ends. Here the CDR3 reads CASSYRERVTGYEQYF. The CDR3 nucleotides are TGTGCCAGCAGTTACAGGGAGCGGGTAACCGGGTACGAGCAGTACTTC.

The V gene is TRBV4-3, the J gene TRBJ2-7, with D possibly being TRBD2 (6 bases). The length of the CDR3 is 15 residues. Germline CDR1 reads LGHNA; CDR2 reads YSLEER. V was cut by 3 bases and J by 3 bases, with 15 bases left in between. CDR3 sequence: CASSHDRESVYEQYF. The DNA of the CDR3 is TGCGCCAGCAGCCACGATCGGGAGTCGGTCTACGAGCAGTACTTC.

This clone is labeled as medium-sized (0.01 to 0.1%). V gene TRBV5-5 combines with J gene TRBJ1-4, with 7 bases aligning to TRBD1. V dropped 4 bases and J dropped 4; count of bases not matched to a gene: 10. This CDR3 comprises 16 residues. Germline V gene data show CDR1 as SGHKS and CDR2 as YYEKEE (reference sequence). The CDR3 reads CASSKTIRDSNEKLFF. In DNA, the CDR3 is TGTGCCAGCAGCAAAACTATCCGGGACAGTAATGAAAAACTGTTTTTT.

The rearrangement joins TRBV10-3 to TRBJ2-3; D unresolved. This CDR3 is 12 amino acids long. The germline gives CDR1 ENHRY, CDR2 SYGVKD. V gave up 8 bases and J gave up 3 bases, with 9 bases separating them. DNA of the CDR3: TGTGCCATCGGGCGTAGTACAGATACGCAGTATTTT. This encodes CAIGRSTDTQYF.

The chain uses TRBV6-6 and TRBJ2-3; 10 bases fit TRBD1. The germline CDR1 and CDR2 sequences are MNHNY and SVGAGI (reference sequence). This CDR3 contains 14 residues. Trimming cost V 6 bases and J 5 bases; bases outside gene matches: 5. The chain's CDR3 is CASSWDRGVDTQYF. In DNA, the CDR3 is TGTGCCAGCAGCTGGGACAGGGGAGTAGATACGCAGTATTTT.

The chain employs TRBV2 and TRBJ2-2; 7 bases align to TRBD2. In germline, CDR1 is SNHLY, CDR2 FYNNEI. V shed 8 bases, J shed 7 bases, and the junction held 10 bases outside the gene matches. This CDR3 contains 14 residues. CDR3 sequence: CASGGAGRDGELFF. The CDR3 bases are TGTGCCAGCGGCGGGGCAGGGAGGGACGGGGAGCTGTTTTTT.

The rearrangement joins TRBV6-5 to TRBJ2-7, with 7 bases that match TRBD2. The CDR3 covers 13 residues. Germline-derived CDR1 and CDR2 are MNHEY and SVGAGI. V was clipped by 7 bases and J by 6 bases; unmatched bases: 9. CDR3 sequence: CASTAWGGSEQYF. In DNA form, the CDR3 reads TGTGCCAGCACTGCCTGGGGGGGATCCGAGCAGTACTTC.

The V call is TRBV5-6, the J call TRBJ2-6, with TRBD1 identical over 9 bases. This CDR3 comprises 17 residues. CDR1 and CDR2 (germline): SGHDT, YYEEEE. V was pared by 7 bases and J by 2 bases, with 10 bases of the junction left unmatched. This CDR3 reads CASLQGAVRPGANVLTF. As DNA, the CDR3 is TGTGCCAGCTTACAGGGGGCCGTCCGCCCTGGGGCCAACGTCCTGACTTTC. Full variable domain (outside the CDR3, taken from reference TRBV5-6 and TRBJ2-6): DAGVTQSPTHLIKTRGQQVTLRCSPKSGHDTVSWYQQALGQGPQFIFQYYEEEERQRGNFPDRFSGHQFPNYSSELNVNALLLGDSALYLCASLQGAVRPGANVLTFGAGSRLTVL.

This clone was seen a handful of times. The chain is built from TRBV4-3 and TRBJ2-7, with 11 nucleotides matching TRBD2. The CDR3 is 16 residues long. Looked up from germline, CDR1 is LGHNA and CDR2 is YSLEER. Trimming removed 3 bases from V and 1 base from J; junction bases left unmatched: 5. CDR3: CASSQGGLADSYEQYF. For the CDR3, the DNA is TGCGCCAGCAGCCAGGGGGGACTAGCGGATTCCTACGAGCAGTACTTC.

As regards this clone: The junction departs from germline at one end; a sequencing error may be responsible. The CDR3 DNA reads TGTGCCATCAGTGAGTCGACTAGCGGAACCGAGCCGTACTTC. It codes for CAISESTSGTEPYF. This chain joins TRBV10-3 and TRBJ2-7; 9 bases align to TRBD2. Germline assignment: CDR1 ENHRY and CDR2 SYGVKD. This CDR3 is 14 amino acids long.

This rearrangement joins TRBV6-5 to TRBJ2-1; 15 bases align to TRBD2. Germline lookup yields CDR1 MNHEY and CDR2 SVGAGI. J was trimmed by 10 bases and V by 2 bases; bases with no gene match: 3. The CDR3 is 15 amino acids. CDR3 sequence: CASSYRGLAGGEQFF. The CDR3 nucleotides read TGTGCCAGCAGTTACCGCGGACTAGCGGGAGGGGAGCAGTTCTTC.

The rearrangement links TRBV2 to TRBJ1-1, with TRBD1 identical over 8 bases. In germline, CDR1 is SNHLY, CDR2 FYNNEI. This CDR3 has 14 residues. After removal of 6 bases from V and 5 bases from J, the junction contained 8 bases not matched to a gene. In DNA form, the CDR3 reads TGTGCCAGCAGCCCACAGGGGGTTAGGACTGAAGCTTTCTTT. Its translation is CASSPQGVRTEAFF. Drawing the rest from reference TRBV2 and TRBJ1-1, the complete variable domain is EPEVTQTPSHQVTQMGQEVILRCVPISNHLYFYWYRQILGQKVEFLVSFYNNEISEKSEIFDDQFSVERPDGSNFTLKIRSTKLEDSAMYFCASSPQGVRTEAFFGQGTRLTVV.

Only one count was recorded for this clone. V is TRBV27 and J is TRBJ2-1; tentatively, D is TRBD1 (5 bases). The CDR3 loop spans 13 amino acids. The germline V gene has CDR1 MNHEY and CDR2 SMNVEV (reference sequence). The V end lost 3 bases, the J end lost 8 bases, and 11 bases lay between the germline ends. This CDR3 is CASSFQGHDEQFF. The CDR3 nucleotides are TGTGCCAGCAGTTTCCAGGGCCACGATGAGCAGTTCTTC.

This clone was found once. The J gene is TRBJ2-7, the V gene TRBV19; TRBD1 matches at 7 bases. CDR1 and CDR2 from the germline V gene are LNHDA and SQIVND (reference sequence). J gave up 7 bases and V 0 bases, and 6 bases lay outside the gene matches. The CDR3 contains 14 residues. The CDR3 coding sequence is TGTGCCAGTAGTATAGACGACAGGGTGAAGGAGCAGTACTTC. It is translated as CASSIDDRVKEQYF.

The chain links TRBV10-2 to TRBJ2-7; 15 bases are a match to TRBD2. This CDR3 is built from 17 residues. The junction had 18 bases not matched to a gene; V was cut back by 6 bases and J by 12 bases. Looked up from germline, CDR1 is WSHSY and CDR2 is SAAADI. This chain's CDR3 is CASRDVPGLAGGTSGYF. The CDR3 nucleotides read TGCGCCAGCAGAGACGTCCCGGGACTAGCGGGGGGAACCTCGGGGTACTTC.

This sequence joins TRBV18 and TRBJ1-3; D is ambiguous. Trimming cost V 3 bases and J 4 bases, with 10 bases left between them. Germline CDR1 reads KGHSH; CDR2 reads LQKENI. This CDR3 spans 14 amino acids. CDR3 sequence reads: CASSPGEYGNTIYF. In nucleotides, the CDR3 is TGTGCCAGCTCACCCGGGGAGTACGGAAACACCATATATTTT.

The sample holds one count of this clone. The chain joins TRBV5-4 to TRBJ2-3, with 7 nucleotides matching TRBD1. The CDR3 length is 15 residues. CDR1 SGHNT and CDR2 YYREEE come from the germline V gene (reference sequence). Trimming at V came to 1 base and at J to 4 bases, leaving 6 bases not matched to a gene. The CDR3 coding sequence is TGTGCCAGCAGCTTGCGGCGGCAGGGGGCAGATACGCAGTATTTT. Translated, it gives CASSLRRQGADTQYF. The whole variable domain, remainder taken from reference TRBV5-4 and TRBJ2-3, is ETGVTQSPTHLIKTRGQQVTLRCSSQSGHNTVSWYQQALGQGPQFIFQYYREEENGRGNFPPRFSGLQFPNYSSELNVNALELDDSALYLCASSLRRQGADTQYFGPGTRLTVL.

The chain recombines TRBV6-1 with TRBJ1-2, with 7 positions matching TRBD1. The CDR3 is 15 residues long. Germline V gene data show CDR1 as MNHNS and CDR2 as SASEGT. V dropped 7 bases and J dropped 4; count of bases not matched to a gene: 12. CDR3 loop: CASITEGALGYGYTF. In DNA, the CDR3 is TGTGCCAGCATAACCGAGGGGGCGCTGGGCTATGGCTACACCTTC.

The chain employs TRBV5-6 and TRBJ2-6, with D unresolved. Trimming cost V 4 bases and J 0 bases, with 8 bases left between them. Looked up from germline, CDR1 is SGHDT and CDR2 is YYEEEE. This CDR3 comprises 15 residues. CDR3 amino acids: CASSLRVSGANVLTF. In DNA form, the CDR3 reads TGTGCCAGCAGCCTCCGGGTCTCTGGGGCCAACGTCCTGACTTTC.

This clone has just one count. The V call is TRBV5-1, the J call TRBJ2-1; 10 bases map to TRBD2. The ends lost 0 bases at V and 6 bases at J; junction bases unmatched: 6. Germline V gene sequence: CDR1 SGHRS, CDR2 YFSETQ. The CDR3 runs 16 residues. DNA for the CDR3: TGCGCCAGCAGCTTGGGGACTAGCGGTCCCTTCAATGAGCAGTTCTTC. Translating gives CASSLGTSGPFNEQFF.

DNA for the CDR3: TGCGCCAGCAGCCAAGATCTGGCAGGGGGCTACGAGCAGTACTTC. Translated: CASSQDLAGGYEQYF. The chain couples TRBV4-3 to TRBJ2-7, with 7 positions matching TRBD1. Trimming at V came to 0 bases and at J to 3 bases, leaving 5 bases not matched to a gene. CDR3 size: 15 residues. Looked up from germline, CDR1 is LGHNA and CDR2 is YSLEER.

The chain recombines TRBV11-2 with TRBJ2-3; 9 bases line up with TRBD2. This CDR3 has 15 residues. The germline CDR1 and CDR2 sequences are SGHAT and FQNNGV. The junction had 6 bases not matched to a gene; V was cut back by 2 bases and J by 6 bases. The CDR3: CASSLNGGRGDTQYF. The CDR3 nucleotides read TGTGCCAGCAGCTTAAACGGCGGGAGGGGGGATACGCAGTATTTT.

The chain has TRBV7-2 and TRBJ2-5; 7 nucleotides agree with TRBD2. CDR1 and CDR2 (germline): SGHTA, FQGNSA. Losses at the gene ends were 5 bases for V and 5 bases for J; bases not matched to a gene: 11. The CDR3 consists of 15 residues. The CDR3 DNA follows: TGTGCCAGCAGCCGCTTAGGCGGGAGCGGGGAGACCCAGTACTTC. Translated, it gives CASSRLGGSGETQYF.

The chain carries TRBV25-1 and TRBJ2-7; 7 nucleotides match TRBD1. The germline V gene has CDR1 MGHDK and CDR2 SYGVNS. The length of the CDR3 is 15 residues. The V segment lost 4 bases and the J segment 4 bases; nucleotides outside the gene matches: 10. In DNA, the CDR3 is TGTGCCAGCAGTGGCACCGGGACAGCAGAATACGAGCAGTACTTC. Its protein is CASSGTGTAEYEQYF.

The V gene is TRBV5-1, the J gene TRBJ2-7, with a tentative D call TRBD2 (5 bases). This CDR3 has 15 residues. CDR1 and CDR2 from the germline V gene are SGHRS and YFSETQ. The V end was cut by 0 bases, the J end by 0 bases, with 10 bases between. CDR3 in DNA: TGCGCCAGCAGCTTGGGGGAGATCGACTCCTACGAGCAGTACTTC. Translating it yields CASSLGEIDSYEQYF.

The gene calls are TRBV7-2 and TRBJ2-7, with TRBD1 identical over 7 bases. The junction had 7 bases not matched to a gene; V was cut back by 10 bases and J by 1 base. CDR1 and CDR2 from the germline V gene are SGHTA and FQGNSA. The CDR3 is 13 amino acids. The chain's CDR3 is CANPGQLSYEQYF. The DNA of the CDR3 is TGTGCCAACCCGGGACAGTTATCCTACGAGCAGTACTTC.

This clone was picked up one time. V is TRBV27 and J is TRBJ1-2; possible D gene TRBD1, 6 bases. The V and J ends lost 0 bases and 7 bases respectively, with 12 bases between them. Germline CDR1 reads MNHEY; CDR2 reads SMNVEV (reference sequence). The length of the CDR3 is 14 residues. CDR3 protein: CASSLSPAGVGYTF. CDR3 DNA: TGTGCCAGCAGTTTATCGCCCGCAGGGGTTGGCTACACCTTC.